This TCR beta chain was observed in a study of blood T cell repertoires in COVID-19. As for the study in general: Nucleic acid was either cDNA or gDNA, and it came from T cells, B-cell-depleted T cells, or PBMCs.

In the authors' methods: Cell counts per sample came from amplifying reference gene primers. Produced via immunoSEQ multiplex PCR; TCRdb's table is partial and in-frame only. Clone size and V and J calls were adopted from that table, with D and trimming inferred from the DNA. Among around 700,000 clones listed, 85% to 90% were seen once. V was clipped by 0 bases and J by 6 bases, with 8 bases between them. Germline V gene sequence: CDR1 LGHNA, CDR2 YSLEER. CDR3 size: 13 residues. The sample was peripheral blood. The sequence came from a woman aged 18-29 years with acute or convalescent COVID-19. The chain joins TRBV4-3 to TRBJ1-1; weak D call: TRBD1 (5 bases). This CDR3 reads CASSQEGGAEAFF. As DNA, the CDR3 is TGCGCCAGCAGCCAAGAGGGGGGAGCTGAAGCTTTCTTT.